This T cell receptor (beta chain) was captured in a study of OX40 agonist ivuxolimab in advanced cancers. The CDR3 totals 13 residues. With 7 bases clipped from V and 8 bases from J, the junction kept 6 bases outside the gene matches. CDR1 is SGHVS, CDR2 FNYEAQ, per germline. Profiled with immunoSEQ multiplex PCR; TCRdb holds only in-frame clones, not every one. The sample yields about 26,000 clones, 75% to 85% seen once. Whole-study results and caveats: Clonal expansion by week 6 occurred in CD4+ and CD8+ blood T cells (at 0.1 to 3.0 mg/kg).

As for this clone: What it recognizes is unknown.

This material consisted of CD4+ or CD8+ T cells sorted from blood, taken in a trial of the OX40 agonist ivuxolimab. The V gene is TRBV7-6, the J gene TRBJ2-4; TRBD2 matches 9 bases. This sequence was found in an adult with an advanced solid tumor such as melanoma, head and neck, liver or kidney cancer. This CDR3 reads CASTAGGEDIQYF. CDR3 nucleotide sequence: TGTGCCAGCACAGCGGGGGGTGAAGACATTCAGTACTTC.